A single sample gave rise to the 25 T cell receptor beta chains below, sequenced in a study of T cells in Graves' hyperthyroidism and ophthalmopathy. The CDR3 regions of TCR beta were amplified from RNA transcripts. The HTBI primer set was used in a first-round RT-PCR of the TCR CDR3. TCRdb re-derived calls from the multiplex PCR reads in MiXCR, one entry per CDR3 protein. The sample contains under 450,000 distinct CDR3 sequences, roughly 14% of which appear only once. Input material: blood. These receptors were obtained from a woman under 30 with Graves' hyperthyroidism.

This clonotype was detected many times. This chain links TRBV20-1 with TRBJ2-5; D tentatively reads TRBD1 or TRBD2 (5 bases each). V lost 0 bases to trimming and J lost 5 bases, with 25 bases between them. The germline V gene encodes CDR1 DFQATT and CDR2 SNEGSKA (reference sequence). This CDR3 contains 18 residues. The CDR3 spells CSARDLRGAAIRRETQYF. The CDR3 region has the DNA TGCAGTGCTAGAGATCTGAGAGGGGCAGCGATAAGACGTGAGACCCAGTACTTC.

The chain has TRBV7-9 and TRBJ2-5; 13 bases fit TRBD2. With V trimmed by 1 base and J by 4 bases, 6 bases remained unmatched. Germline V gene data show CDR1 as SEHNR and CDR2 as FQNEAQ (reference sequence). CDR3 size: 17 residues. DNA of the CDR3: TGTGCCAGCAGCTTAGGAACTAGCGGGGGGGCCTTAGAGACCCAGTACTTC. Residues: CASSLGTSGGALETQYF.

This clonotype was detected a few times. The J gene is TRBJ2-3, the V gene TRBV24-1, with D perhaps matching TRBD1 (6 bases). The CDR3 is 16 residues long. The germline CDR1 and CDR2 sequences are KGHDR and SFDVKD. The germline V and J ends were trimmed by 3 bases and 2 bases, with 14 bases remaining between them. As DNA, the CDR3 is TGTGCCACCAGTGATCGACTCAGGGGACCCACAGATACGCAGTATTTT. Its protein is CATSDRLRGPTDTQYF.

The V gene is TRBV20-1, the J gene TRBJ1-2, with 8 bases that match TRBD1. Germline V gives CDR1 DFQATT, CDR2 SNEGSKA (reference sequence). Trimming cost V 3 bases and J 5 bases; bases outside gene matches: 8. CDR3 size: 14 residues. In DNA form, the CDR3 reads TGCAGTGCTAGCCCTGACAGGGGAGGATATGGCTACACCTTC. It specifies CSASPDRGGYGYTF.

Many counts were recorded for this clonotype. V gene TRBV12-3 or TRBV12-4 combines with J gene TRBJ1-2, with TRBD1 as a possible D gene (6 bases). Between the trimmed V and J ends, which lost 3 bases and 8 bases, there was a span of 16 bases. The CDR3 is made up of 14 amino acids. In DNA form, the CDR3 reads TGTGCCAGCAGTTTTTGGACAGTGAACGAGGGCTACACCTTC. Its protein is CASSFWTVNEGYTF.

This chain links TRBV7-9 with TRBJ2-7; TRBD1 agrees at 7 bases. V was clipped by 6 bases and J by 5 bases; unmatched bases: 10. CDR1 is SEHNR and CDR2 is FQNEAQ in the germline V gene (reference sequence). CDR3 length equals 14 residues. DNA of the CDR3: TGTGCCAGCAGTTACGAGGGGGCCAAGAACGAGCAGTACTTC. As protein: CASSYEGAKNEQYF.

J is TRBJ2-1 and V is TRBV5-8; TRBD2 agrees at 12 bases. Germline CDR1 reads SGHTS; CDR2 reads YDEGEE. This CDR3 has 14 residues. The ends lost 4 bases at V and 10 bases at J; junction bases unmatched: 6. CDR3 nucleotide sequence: TGTGCCAGCAGCCGACTAGCGGGAGTACACGAGCAGTTCTTC. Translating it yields CASSRLAGVHEQFF.

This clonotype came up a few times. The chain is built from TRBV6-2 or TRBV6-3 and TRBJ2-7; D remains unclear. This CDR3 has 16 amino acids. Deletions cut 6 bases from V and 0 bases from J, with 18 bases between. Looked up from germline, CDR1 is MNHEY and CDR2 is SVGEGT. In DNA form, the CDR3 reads TGTGCCAGCAGGCCCACTTATGGCGTGAGCTCCTACGAGCAGTACTTC. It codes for CASRPTYGVSSYEQYF.

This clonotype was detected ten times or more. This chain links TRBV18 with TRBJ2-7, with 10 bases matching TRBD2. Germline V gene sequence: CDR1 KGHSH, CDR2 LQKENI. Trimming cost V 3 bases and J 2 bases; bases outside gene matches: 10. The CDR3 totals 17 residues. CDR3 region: CASSPIPVSGRPYEQYF. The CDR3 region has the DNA TGTGCCAGCTCACCCATACCTGTTAGCGGGAGGCCCTACGAGCAGTACTTC.

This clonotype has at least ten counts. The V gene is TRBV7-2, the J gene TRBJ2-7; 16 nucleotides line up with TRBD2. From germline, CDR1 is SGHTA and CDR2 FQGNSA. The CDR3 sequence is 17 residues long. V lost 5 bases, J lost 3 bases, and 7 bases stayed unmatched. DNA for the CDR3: TGTGCCAGCAGCCCTTCGGGACTAGCGGGGGGGCTCTACGAGCAGTACTTC. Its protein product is CASSPSGLAGGLYEQYF. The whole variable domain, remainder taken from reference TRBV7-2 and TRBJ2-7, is GAGVSQSPSNKVTEKGKDVELRCDPISGHTALYWYRQSLGQGLEFLIYFQGNSAPDKSGLPSDRFSAERTGGSVSTLTIQRTQQEDSAVYLCASSPSGLAGGLYEQYFGPGTRLTVT.

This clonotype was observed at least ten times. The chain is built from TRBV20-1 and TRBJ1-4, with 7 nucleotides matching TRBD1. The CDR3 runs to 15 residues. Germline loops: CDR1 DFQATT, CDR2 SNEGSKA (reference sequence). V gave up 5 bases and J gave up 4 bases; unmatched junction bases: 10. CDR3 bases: TGCAGTGCTTTCCCCTACAGGGGCGTTAATGAAAAACTGTTTTTT. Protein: CSAFPYRGVNEKLFF.

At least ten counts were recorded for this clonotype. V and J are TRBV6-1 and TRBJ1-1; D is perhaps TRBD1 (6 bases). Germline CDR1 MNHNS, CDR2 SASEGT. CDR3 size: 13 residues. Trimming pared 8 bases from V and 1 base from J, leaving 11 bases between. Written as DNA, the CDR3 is TGTGCCAGCGACAGGTTGGAGAACACTGAAGCTTTCTTT. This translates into CASDRLENTEAFF.

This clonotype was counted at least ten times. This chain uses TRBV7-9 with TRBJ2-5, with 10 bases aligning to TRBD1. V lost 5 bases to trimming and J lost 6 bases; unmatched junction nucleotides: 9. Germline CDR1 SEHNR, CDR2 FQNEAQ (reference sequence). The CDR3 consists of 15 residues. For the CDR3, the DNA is TGTGCCAGCAGCCGACCGACAGGGGGCGCGAAGACCCAGTACTTC. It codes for CASSRPTGGAKTQYF.

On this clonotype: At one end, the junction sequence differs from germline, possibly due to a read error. The CDR3: CSARRGGSYSYTF. The CDR3 DNA is TGCAGTGCTAGAAGGGGAGGTTCCTATAGCTACACCTTC. This chain uses TRBV20-1 with TRBJ1-2, with D perhaps TRBD1 (5 bases). The CDR3 consists of 13 residues. Germline CDR1 is DFQATT and CDR2 is SNEGSKA (reference sequence).

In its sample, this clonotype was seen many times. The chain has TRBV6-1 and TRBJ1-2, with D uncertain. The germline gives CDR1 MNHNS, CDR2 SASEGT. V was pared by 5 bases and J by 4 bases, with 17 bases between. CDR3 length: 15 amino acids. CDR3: CASSTTTGPSYGYTF. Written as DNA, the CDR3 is TGTGCCAGCAGTACCACGACGGGCCCCAGCTATGGCTACACCTTC.

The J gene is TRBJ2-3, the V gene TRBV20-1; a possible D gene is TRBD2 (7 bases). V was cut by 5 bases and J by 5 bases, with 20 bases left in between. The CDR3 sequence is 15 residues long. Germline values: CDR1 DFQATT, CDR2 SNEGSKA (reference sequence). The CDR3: CSASTLGAGVDTQYF. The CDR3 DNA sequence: TGCAGTGCTTCAACCTTGGGGGCGGGAGTAGATACGCAGTATTTT.

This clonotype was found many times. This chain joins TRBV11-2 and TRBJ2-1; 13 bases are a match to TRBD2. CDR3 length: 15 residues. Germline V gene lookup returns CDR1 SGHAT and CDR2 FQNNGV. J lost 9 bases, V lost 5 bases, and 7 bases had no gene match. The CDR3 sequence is CASSIGLAGEGEQFF. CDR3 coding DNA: TGTGCCAGCAGCATCGGACTAGCGGGGGAGGGTGAGCAGTTCTTC.

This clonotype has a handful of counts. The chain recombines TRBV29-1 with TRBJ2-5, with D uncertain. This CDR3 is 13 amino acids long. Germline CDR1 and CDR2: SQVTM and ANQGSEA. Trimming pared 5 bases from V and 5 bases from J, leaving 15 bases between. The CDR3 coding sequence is TGCAGCGTTCCAAACACTTTCACGGAGACCCAGTACTTC. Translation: CSVPNTFTETQYF.

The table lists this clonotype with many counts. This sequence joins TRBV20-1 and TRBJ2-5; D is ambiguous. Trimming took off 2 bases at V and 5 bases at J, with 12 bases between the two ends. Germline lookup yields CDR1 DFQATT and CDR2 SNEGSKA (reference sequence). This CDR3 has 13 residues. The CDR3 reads CSARFRLGETQYF. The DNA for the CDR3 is TGCAGTGCTAGATTCCGACTTGGGGAGACCCAGTACTTC.

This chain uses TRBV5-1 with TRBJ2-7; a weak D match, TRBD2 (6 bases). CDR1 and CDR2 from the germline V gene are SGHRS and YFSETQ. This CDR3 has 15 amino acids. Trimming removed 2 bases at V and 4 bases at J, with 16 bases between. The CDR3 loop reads CASSFLPGELYEQYF. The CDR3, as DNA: TGCGCCAGCAGCTTTTTACCGGGAGAGCTTTACGAGCAGTACTTC.

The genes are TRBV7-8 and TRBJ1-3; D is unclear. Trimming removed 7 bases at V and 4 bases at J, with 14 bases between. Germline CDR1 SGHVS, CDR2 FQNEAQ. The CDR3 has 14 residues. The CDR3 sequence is CASTQAGVGNTIYF. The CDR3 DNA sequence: TGTGCCAGCACCCAAGCCGGGGTAGGAAACACCATATATTTT.

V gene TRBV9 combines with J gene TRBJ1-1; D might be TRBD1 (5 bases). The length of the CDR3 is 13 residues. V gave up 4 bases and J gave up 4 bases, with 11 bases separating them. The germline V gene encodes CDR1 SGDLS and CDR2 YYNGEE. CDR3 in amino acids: CASSSDGTTEAFF. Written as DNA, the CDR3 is TGTGCCAGCAGCTCGGACGGGACCACTGAAGCTTTCTTT. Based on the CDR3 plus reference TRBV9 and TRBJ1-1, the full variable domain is DSGVTQTPKHLITATGQRVTLRCSPRSGDLSVYWYQQSLDQGLQFLIQYYNGEERAKGNILERFSAQQFPDLHSELNLSSLELGDSALYFCASSSDGTTEAFFGQGTRLTVV.

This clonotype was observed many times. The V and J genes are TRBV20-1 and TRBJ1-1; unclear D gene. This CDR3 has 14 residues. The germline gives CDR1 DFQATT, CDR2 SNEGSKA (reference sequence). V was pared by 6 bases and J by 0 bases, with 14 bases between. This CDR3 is CSATNAGMNTEAFF. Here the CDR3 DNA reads TGCAGTGCAACAAACGCGGGCATGAACACTGAAGCTTTCTTT.

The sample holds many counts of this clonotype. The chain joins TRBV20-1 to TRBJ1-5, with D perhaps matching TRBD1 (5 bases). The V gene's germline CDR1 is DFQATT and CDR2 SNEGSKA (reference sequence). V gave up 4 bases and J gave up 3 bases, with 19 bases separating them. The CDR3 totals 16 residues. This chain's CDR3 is CSATFGHRGFNQPQHF. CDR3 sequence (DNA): TGCAGTGCTACGTTCGGACATAGGGGTTTCAATCAGCCCCAGCATTTT.

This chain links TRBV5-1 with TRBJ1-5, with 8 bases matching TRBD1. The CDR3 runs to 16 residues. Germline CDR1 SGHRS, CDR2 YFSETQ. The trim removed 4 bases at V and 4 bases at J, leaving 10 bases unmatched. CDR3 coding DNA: TGCGCCAGCAGCCAGGGGACAGGAACCCTTAATCAGCCCCAGCATTTT. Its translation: CASSQGTGTLNQPQHF.